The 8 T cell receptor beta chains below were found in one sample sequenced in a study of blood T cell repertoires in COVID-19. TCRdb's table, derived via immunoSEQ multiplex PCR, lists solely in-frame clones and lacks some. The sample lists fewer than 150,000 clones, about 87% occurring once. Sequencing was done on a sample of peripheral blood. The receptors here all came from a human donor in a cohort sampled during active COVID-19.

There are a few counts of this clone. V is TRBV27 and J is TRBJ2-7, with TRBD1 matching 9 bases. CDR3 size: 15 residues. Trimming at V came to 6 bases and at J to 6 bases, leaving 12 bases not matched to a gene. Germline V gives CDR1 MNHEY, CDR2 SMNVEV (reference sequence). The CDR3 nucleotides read TGTGCCAGCAGGCGACAGGGGGACCGGCTAGGCGAGCAGTACTTC. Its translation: CASRRQGDRLGEQYF.

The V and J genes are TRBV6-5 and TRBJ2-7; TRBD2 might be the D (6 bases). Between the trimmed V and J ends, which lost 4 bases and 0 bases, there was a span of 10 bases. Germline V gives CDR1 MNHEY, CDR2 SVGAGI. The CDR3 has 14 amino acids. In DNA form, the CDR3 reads TGTGCCAGCAGTTCCCCGGGACTCTCCTACGAGCAGTACTTC. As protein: CASSSPGLSYEQYF.

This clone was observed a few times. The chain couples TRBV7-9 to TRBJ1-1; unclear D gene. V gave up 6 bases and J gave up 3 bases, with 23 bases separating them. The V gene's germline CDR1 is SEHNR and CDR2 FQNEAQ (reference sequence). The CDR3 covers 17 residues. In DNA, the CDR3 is TGTGCCAGCAGACCACCCGGCCTCAAAAAGGAGGACACTGAAGCTTTCTTT. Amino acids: CASRPPGLKKEDTEAFF.

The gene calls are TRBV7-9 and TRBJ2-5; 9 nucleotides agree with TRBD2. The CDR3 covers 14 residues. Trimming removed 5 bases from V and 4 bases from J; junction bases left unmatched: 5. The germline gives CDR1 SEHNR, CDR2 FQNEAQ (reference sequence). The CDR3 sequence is CASSPGLAIETQYF. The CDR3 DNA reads TGTGCCAGCAGCCCCGGACTAGCGATAGAGACCCAGTACTTC.

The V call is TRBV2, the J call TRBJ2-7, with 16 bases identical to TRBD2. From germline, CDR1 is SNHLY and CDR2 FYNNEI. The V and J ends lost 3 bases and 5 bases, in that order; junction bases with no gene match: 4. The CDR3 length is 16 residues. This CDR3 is CASSEGTSGRADEQYF. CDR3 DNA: TGTGCCAGCAGTGAGGGGACTAGCGGGAGGGCCGACGAGCAGTACTTC.

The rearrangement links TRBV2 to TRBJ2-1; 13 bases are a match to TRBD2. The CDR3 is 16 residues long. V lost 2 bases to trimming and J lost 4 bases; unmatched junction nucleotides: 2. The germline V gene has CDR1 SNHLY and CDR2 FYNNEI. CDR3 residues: CASSESLAGGYNEQFF. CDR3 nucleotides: TGTGCCAGCAGTGAATCACTAGCGGGAGGGTACAATGAGCAGTTCTTC.

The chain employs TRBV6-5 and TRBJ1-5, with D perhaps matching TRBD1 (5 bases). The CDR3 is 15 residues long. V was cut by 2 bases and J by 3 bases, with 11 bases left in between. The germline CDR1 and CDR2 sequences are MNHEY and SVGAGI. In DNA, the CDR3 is TGTGCCAGCAGTTACCGGGCTGGGGCCAATCAGCCCCAGCATTTT. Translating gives CASSYRAGANQPQHF.

As DNA, the CDR3 is TGTGCCTGGAGGGCTCGGGGGTGGGGAAATGAGCAGTTCTTC. Protein product: CAWRARGWGNEQFF. V gene TRBV30 combines with J gene TRBJ2-1; tentative D call: TRBD2 (6 bases). From germline, CDR1 is GTSNPN and CDR2 SVGIG (reference sequence). The CDR3 has 14 residues. The ends were cut back, 3 bases at V and 7 bases at J, with 16 bases in the middle.